These T cell receptor beta chains were read from a single sample in a study of early T cells in non-severe SARS-CoV-2 infection. TCRdb reprocessed the 5' RACE reads with MiXCR, giving one entry per CDR3 protein. The sample consists of over 25,000 distinct CDR3 sequences, 5.4% of them appearing once. Sequenced: whole blood. The origin of the receptors is an adult who was a healthcare worker with PCR-confirmed SARS-CoV-2 infection or an uninfected control (not recorded which). Each CDR3 is given with its conserved first and last residue. The D gene is left open where the match is weak. The size of a clone is reported for some rows only, either as once, few or many, or as a class for expanded clones.

cdr3_aa cdr3_nt j_call v_call clone_size d_call
CAIGDLNQPQHF TGTGCCATCGGGGACCTCAATCAGCCCCAGCATTTT TRBJ1-5 TRBV10-3 many -
CASSRTGGLNQPQHF TGTGCCAGCTCCCGCACAGGTGGTCTCAATCAGCCCCAGCATTTT TRBJ1-5 TRBV18 few -
CASSLPGQTNSYEQYF TGTGCCAGCAGTTTGCCGGGACAGACCAACTCCTACGAGCAGTACTTC TRBJ2-7 TRBV28 many TRBD1
CASSPSVSYEQYF TGTGCCAGCAGTCCTAGCGTCTCCTACGAGCAGTACTTC TRBJ2-7 TRBV27 many -
CASRPGPSYGYTF TGTGCCAGCAGACCAGGGCCCAGCTATGGCTACACCTTC TRBJ1-2 TRBV12-3/TRBV12-4 few -
CASSYRLLTDTQYF TGTGCCAGCAGTTATAGACTACTCACAGATACGCAGTATTTT TRBJ2-3 TRBV7-6 many -
CASSSAGQRDTQYF TGTGCCAGCAGCTCCGCGGGACAGCGAGATACGCAGTATTTT TRBJ2-3 TRBV5-4 many -
CASSVDGGTDTQYF TGTGCCAGCAGCGTAGACGGGGGCACAGATACGCAGTATTTT TRBJ2-3 TRBV9 few -
CASKAASGANVLTF TGTGCCAGCAAGGCAGCCTCTGGGGCCAACGTCCTGACTTTC TRBJ2-6 TRBV6-1 many -
CAWNLGGHSPLHF TGTGCCTGGAATTTGGGGGGCCATTCACCCCTCCACTTT TRBJ1-6 TRBV30 many -
CASSSNGIHEQYF TGTGCCAGCAGCTCCAACGGGATCCACGAGCAGTACTTC TRBJ2-7 TRBV7-8 few -
CASSLVTGSPLHF TGCGCCAGCAGCTTGGTGACGGGATCACCCCTCCACTTT TRBJ1-6 TRBV5-1 many -
CASSPERSSYEQYF TGTGCCAGCTCACCAGAGAGGAGCTCCTACGAGCAGTACTTC TRBJ2-7 TRBV18 many -
CASSFESLLDTEAFF TGTGCCAGCAGCTTTGAGAGCCTCCTGGACACTGAAGCTTTCTTT TRBJ1-1 TRBV7-9 medium-sized -
CASSLTGMNTEAFF TGCGCCAGCAGCTTGACGGGGATGAACACTGAAGCTTTCTTT TRBJ1-1 TRBV5-1 - -
CASRDWDTQYF TGTGCCAGCAGAGACTGGGATACGCAGTATTTT TRBJ2-3 TRBV6-2/TRBV6-3 few -
CSAYGTSGSPTYNEQFF TGCAGTGCTTACGGGACTAGCGGGAGCCCAACCTACAATGAGCAGTTCTTC TRBJ2-1 TRBV20-1 many TRBD2
CASSSQGSANEQFF TGTGCCAGCAGCTCACAGGGCTCGGCGAATGAGCAGTTCTTC TRBJ2-1 TRBV7-2 few -
CASSATGTSGQETQYF TGTGCCAGCAGCGCGACCGGGACTAGCGGCCAAGAGACCCAGTACTTC TRBJ2-5 TRBV13 few TRBD2
CASSGGTGAFYEQYF TGTGCCAGCAGTGGAGGGACAGGGGCTTTCTACGAGCAGTACTTC TRBJ2-7 TRBV6-2/TRBV6-3 many TRBD1
CASSLGRNSPLHF TGTGCCAGCAGCTTAGGGCGTAATTCACCCCTCCACTTT TRBJ1-6 TRBV7-2 medium-sized -
CASSHGEKLFF TGTGCCAGCAGCCACGGGGAAAAACTGTTTTTT TRBJ1-4 TRBV7-2 - -
CASSLTYEATETEAFF TGTGCCAGCAGTTTAACGTATGAAGCGACCGAAACTGAAGCTTTCTTT TRBJ1-1 TRBV12-3/TRBV12-4 many -
CASSPRDRGNTGELFF TGTGCCAGCAGCCCCCGGGACAGGGGGAACACCGGGGAGCTGTTTTTT TRBJ2-2 TRBV5-6 few TRBD1
CASSTQGVQPQHF TGTGCCAGCTCAACTCAGGGGGTTCAGCCCCAGCATTTT TRBJ1-5 TRBV18 - TRBD1
CSARGTGQTGELFF TGCAGTGCTAGAGGAACAGGTCAGACCGGGGAGCTGTTTTTT TRBJ2-2 TRBV20-1 - -
CASSIDREQFF TGTGCCAGTAGTATTGACCGTGAGCAGTTCTTC TRBJ2-1 TRBV19 - -
CASTLGDLTSEKLFF TGTGCCAGCACCCTCGGCGACCTTACGAGTGAAAAACTGTTTTTT TRBJ1-4 TRBV28 many -
CASWGLGNEQFF TGTGCCAGTTGGGGGTTAGGCAATGAGCAGTTCTTC TRBJ2-1 TRBV6-2/TRBV6-3 few -
CASRSDSLTGELFF TGTGCCAGCAGGAGCGACAGCCTTACCGGGGAGCTGTTTTTT TRBJ2-2 TRBV7-9 many -
CASTLGVNTEAFF TGTGCCAGCACCTTAGGAGTGAACACTGAAGCTTTCTTT TRBJ1-1 TRBV12-3/TRBV12-4 medium-sized -
CASSQRTSGSYNEQFF TGTGCCAGCAGCCAGAGGACTAGCGGGAGCTACAATGAGCAGTTCTTC TRBJ2-1 TRBV5-4 few TRBD2
CSARGKGGAGQITDTQYF TGCAGTGCTAGAGGGAAGGGAGGCGCGGGACAGATCACAGATACGCAGTATTTT TRBJ2-3 TRBV20-1 many -
CASSPGTYSPLHF TGTGCCAGCAGCCCCGGGACCTATTCACCCCTCCACTTT TRBJ1-6 TRBV6-2/TRBV6-3 many -
CSVGKGYNEQFF TGCAGCGTGGGTAAAGGGTACAATGAGCAGTTCTTC TRBJ2-1 TRBV29-1 few -
CASRPWTGPGVF TGTGCCAGCAGACCTTGGACAGGGCCGGGAGTCTTC TRBJ2-1 TRBV6-5 medium-sized TRBD1